The 22 T cell receptor beta chains presented below share a single source sample, sequenced in a study of tumor-infiltrating lymphocytes in primary liver carcinoma. Reverse transcription of roughly 470 ng total RNA with a constant-region primer produced TCR beta cDNA. What produced the TCR beta libraries was three nested multiplex PCR rounds using slightly modified ARM-PCR. Two initial PCR rounds of about 11 cycles each paired TRBV1-TRBV30 forward primers with a C-beta reverse primer. MiXCR, run by TCRdb on the multiplex PCR reads, gives a single entry per CDR3 protein. The table lists around 210,000 distinct CDR3 sequences, around three fifths of them singletons, with 6% to 8.5% in the top ten. Germline DNA was also extracted, while the blood RNA originated from unsorted whole blood. Source material: peripheral blood. These receptors were obtained from a woman aged 55-70 years with primary liver carcinoma and hepatitis B virus infection.

For this clonotype: An end of the junction differs from the germline gene, which may be a read error. Here the CDR3 reads CTSSAIAGSYNEQFF. DNA for the CDR3: TGTACCAGCAGTGCCATAGCGGGAAGTTACAATGAGCAGTTCTTC. The chain combines TRBV6-1 with TRBJ2-1; 8 nucleotides line up with TRBD2. Germline V gene sequence: CDR1 MNHNS, CDR2 SASEGT. This CDR3 comprises 15 residues.

Note on this clonotype: One junction end disagrees with the germline gene, perhaps due to a read error. The CDR3 DNA is TGTGCCAGCAGCTTAATGCGAACAGATGCGCAGTATTTT. As protein: CASSLMRTDAQYF. The rearrangement uses TRBV7-9 and TRBJ2-3; D ambiguous. The CDR3 spans 13 residues. Per germline, CDR1 SEHNR and CDR2 FQNEAQ (reference sequence).

Remarks on this clonotype: One end of the junction is discordant with germline, which a read error may explain. The rearrangement uses TRBV7-8 and TRBJ2-1; 9 positions match TRBD2. In germline, CDR1 is SGHVS, CDR2 FQNEAQ. The CDR3 is made up of 17 amino acids. The DNA of the CDR3 is TGTGCCAGCAGCTTAGAATCGGGACTAGCTCACTACAATGGGCAGTTCTTC. This translates into CASSLESGLAHYNGQFF.

This clonotype was found a few times. One end of the junction varies from germline; a read error may be responsible. The V and J genes are TRBV7-9 and TRBJ2-7; no definite D call. CDR1 and CDR2 (germline): SEHNR, FQNEAQ (reference sequence). The CDR3 spans 12 residues. CDR3 sequence: CTSSSGLSEQYF. CDR3 DNA: TGTACCAGCAGCTCGGGCCTCTCCGAGCAGTACTTC.

The rearrangement links TRBV28 to TRBJ2-3, with D maybe TRBD2 (5 bases). The germline V gene has CDR1 MDHEN and CDR2 SYDVKM. This CDR3 is built from 15 residues. V was shortened by 3 bases and J by 6 bases, with 16 bases between the two germline ends. CDR3 nucleotides: TGTGCCAGCAGTTTGACTACTCTGAGGACGGATACGCAGTATTTT. Translating gives CASSLTTLRTDTQYF. The full variable domain, completed using reference TRBV28 and TRBJ2-3, is DVKVTQSSRYLVKRTGEKVFLECVQDMDHENMFWYRQDPGLGLRLIYFSYDVKMKEKGDIPEGYSVSREKKERFSLILESASTNQTSMYLCASSLTTLRTDTQYFGPGTRLTVL.

This clonotype was counted a single time. One junction end disagrees with the germline gene, perhaps due to a read error. The chain uses TRBV11-2 and TRBJ2-1, with D unclear. From germline, CDR1 is SGHAT and CDR2 FQNNGV. The CDR3 runs 19 residues. Here the CDR3 reads CASSLDTFRRDLSYNEQSF. For the CDR3, the DNA is TGTGCCAGCAGCTTAGATACATTTAGGCGAGATCTCTCCTACAATGAGCAGTCATTC.

On this clonotype: Given a much more abundant clone one base away, this may be a read error. The chain recombines TRBV7-3 with TRBJ2-3; D remains ambiguous. This CDR3 spans 14 amino acids. Germline V gene data show CDR1 as SGHTA and CDR2 as FQGTGA. Here the CDR3 reads CASSLTASIDTQYF. The DNA for the CDR3 is TGTGCCAGCAGCTTAACGGCGAGCATAGATACGCAGTATTTT.

In this sample, this clonotype turned up many times. The CDR3 region is CASSEGTSSYNEQFF. CDR3 bases: TGTGCCAGCAGTGAAGGGACTAGCTCCTACAATGAGCAGTTCTTC. The rearrangement uses TRBV6-1 and TRBJ2-1; 7 bases map to TRBD2. Trimming cost V 1 base and J 0 bases; bases outside gene matches: 0. The CDR3 extends over 15 amino acids. Germline CDR1 MNHNS, CDR2 SASEGT.

A word on this clonotype: This could be a read error, since a much larger clone is one nucleotide away. This chain connects TRBV6-5 to TRBJ2-7, with TRBD2 identical over 7 bases. The V and J ends lost 4 bases and 3 bases, in that order; junction bases with no gene match: 12. This CDR3 spans 16 amino acids. Germline assignment: CDR1 MNHEY and CDR2 SVGAGI. CDR3 DNA sequence: TGTGCCAGCAGTTTCTCTTTCGGGGGAGGGGTCTACGAGCAGTACTTC. It translates to CASSFSFGGGVYEQYF.

There are many counts of this clonotype. V gene TRBV11-1 combines with J gene TRBJ1-5; D not certain. CDR3 length: 14 residues. Trimming left V 1 base short and J 1 base short, with 5 bases between. Germline-derived CDR1 and CDR2 are SGHAT and FQDESV (reference sequence). CDR3 residues: CASSLEGSNQPQHF. CDR3 nucleotide sequence: TGTGCCAGCAGCTTAGAAGGGAGCAATCAGCCCCAGCATTTT.

The chain recombines TRBV5-1 with TRBJ2-2; 7 bases line up with TRBD1. The CDR3 contains 16 residues. The germline V gene encodes CDR1 SGHRS and CDR2 YFSETQ. J lost 0 bases, V lost 4 bases, and 6 bases had no gene match. CDR3 DNA: TGCGCCAGCAGCCCGGGACAGCTAGCGAACACCGGGGAGCTGTTTTTT. Translation gives CASSPGQLANTGELFF. Based on the CDR3 plus reference TRBV5-1 and TRBJ2-2, the full variable domain is KAGVTQTPRYLIKTRGQQVTLSCSPISGHRSVSWYQQTPGQGLQFLFEYFSETQRNKGNFPGRFSGRQFSNSRSEMNVSTLELGDSALYLCASSPGQLANTGELFFGEGSRLTVL.

Only a few counts were recorded for this clonotype. The chain links TRBV30 to TRBJ1-3; no reliable D call. V was shortened by 6 bases and J by 0 bases, with 9 bases between the two germline ends. Germline V gene sequence: CDR1 GTSNPN, CDR2 SVGIG (reference sequence). The CDR3 sequence is 13 residues long. CDR3 DNA sequence: TGTGCCTGTTCCAGGCCCTCTGGAAACACCATATATTTT. It codes for CACSRPSGNTIYF.

Regarding this clonotype: At one end, the junction sequence differs from germline, possibly due to a read error. This rearrangement joins TRBV6-5 to TRBJ1-1; D gene unclear. This CDR3 has 14 residues. Germline V gene data show CDR1 as MNHEY and CDR2 as SVGAGI. The CDR3 region is CARSPPHRNAEAFF. The DNA of the CDR3 is TGTGCCAGGAGTCCGCCTCATAGGAACGCTGAAGCTTTCTTT.

With regard to this clonotype: The junction shows a germline mismatch at one end, possibly a read error. This sequence joins TRBV11-1 and TRBJ2-1; 13 bases are shared with TRBD2. Germline loops: CDR1 SGHAT, CDR2 FQDESV (reference sequence). The CDR3 length is 16 residues. CDR3 residues: CTSRQTSGRVGNEQFF. In DNA, the CDR3 is TGTACCAGCAGGCAAACTAGCGGGAGGGTAGGTAATGAGCAGTTCTTC.

Concerning this clonotype: This may arise from a read error, as a much more abundant clone is one base away. CDR3 coding DNA: TGTGCCAGCAGTCTACAGGGAGGTGGGGCCAACGTCATGACTTTC. Translating it yields CASSLQGGGANVMTF. The rearrangement joins TRBV12-3 or TRBV12-4 to TRBJ2-6; the D call may be TRBD1 or TRBD2 (6 bases each). This CDR3 spans 15 amino acids.

On this clonotype: An end of the junction differs from the germline gene, which may be a read error. CDR3 bases: TGTGCCAGCAGTTCCAGGCTAGCGGGAACCTACGAGCAATACTTC. Translation: CASSSRLAGTYEQYF. This sequence joins TRBV6-5 and TRBJ2-7; 9 nucleotides line up with TRBD2. The germline gives CDR1 MNHEY, CDR2 SVGAGI. The CDR3 contains 15 residues.

The V call is TRBV21-1, the J call TRBJ2-1; the table calls TRBD1, which could not be checked here. TRBV21-1 is a documented pseudogene. CDR3 length equals 19 residues. In DNA, the CDR3 is TGTGCCAGCAGCTCGGTCAGGGCTTTCGAGAGTACCTCCTACAATGAGCAGTTCTTC. Protein: CASSSVRAFESTSYNEQFF.

The rearrangement joins TRBV28 to TRBJ1-5; TRBD1 matches 8 bases. Germline CDR1 MDHEN, CDR2 SYDVKM. This CDR3 region has 13 residues. V shed 2 bases, J shed 10 bases, and the junction held 4 bases outside the gene matches. The CDR3 is CASSLEGQVPQHF. CDR3 in DNA: TGTGCCAGCAGTTTAGAGGGACAGGTACCCCAGCATTTT.

Comments on this clonotype: This may be a read error, as it is one base from a much larger clone. The chain employs TRBV28 and TRBJ2-7; D is ambiguous. The CDR3 has 15 amino acids. Germline V lookup: CDR1 MDHEN, CDR2 SYDVKM. Trimming removed 5 bases from V and 0 bases from J, with 14 bases in between. DNA of the CDR3: TGTGCCAGCAGTCTTCCGGCAAGCTTCTCCTACGAGCAGTACTTC. It yields the protein CASSLPASFSYEQYF.

Comments on this clonotype: This CDR3 fails to terminate in the conserved phenylalanine or tryptophan, so it likely reflects a read error. The genes are TRBV11-2 and TRBJ2-1; 10 bases are shared with TRBD1. The ends lost 3 bases at V and 5 bases at J; junction bases unmatched: 4. CDR3 size: 15 residues. Germline V lookup: CDR1 SGHAT, CDR2 FQNNGV. The CDR3 reads CASSFSGTGDNEQFL. CDR3 bases: TGTGCCAGCAGCTTCTCCGGGACAGGGGACAATGAGCAGTTCTTA.

There are a few counts of this clonotype. The chain carries TRBV29-1 and TRBJ2-7; D gene uncertain. V shed 0 bases and J shed 2 bases, with 2 bases lying between them. Germline CDR1 and CDR2: SQVTM and ANQGSEA. The length of the CDR3 is 11 residues. The CDR3 nucleotides are TGCAGCGTTGAAGACACCTACGAGCAGTACTTC. Protein sequence: CSVEDTYEQYF.

Ten or more counts support this clonotype. The chain carries TRBV6-1 and TRBJ2-2; TRBD2 agrees at 10 bases. V gave up 2 bases and J gave up 4 bases; unmatched junction bases: 7. The CDR3 is made up of 17 amino acids. Germline V gives CDR1 MNHNS, CDR2 SASEGT. CDR3 loop: CASSERVAGGSTGELFF. In nucleotides, the CDR3 is TGTGCCAGCAGTGAAAGGGTAGCGGGAGGTTCCACCGGGGAGCTGTTTTTT.